This TCR beta chain was found in a study of blood T cell repertoires in COVID-19. Study information: The United States, Italy and Spain were the sources of the acute and convalescent COVID-19 samples.

Authors' methods: Amplification of reference gene primers was used by the study to estimate nucleated cell counts. The data were produced by immunoSEQ multiplex PCR, yet TCRdb's version contains in-frame clones alone and is incomplete. V, J and clone size are those of that table, while D and trimming were read from the DNA. The sample has 200,000 to 250,000 clones; 82% are singletons. The CDR3 loop spans 16 amino acids. CDR1 and CDR2 (germline): SGHNT, YYREEE (reference sequence). V was pared by 7 bases and J by 1 base, with 20 bases between. The clonotype originates from an older woman with acute or convalescent COVID-19. The chain has TRBV5-4 and TRBJ2-5, with D maybe TRBD2 (7 bases). Sequenced input: peripheral blood. The CDR3, as DNA: TGTGCCAGCTCCCGAAAGACGGGGGGCCTCCAAGAGACCCAGTACTTC. It encodes CASSRKTGGLQETQYF.